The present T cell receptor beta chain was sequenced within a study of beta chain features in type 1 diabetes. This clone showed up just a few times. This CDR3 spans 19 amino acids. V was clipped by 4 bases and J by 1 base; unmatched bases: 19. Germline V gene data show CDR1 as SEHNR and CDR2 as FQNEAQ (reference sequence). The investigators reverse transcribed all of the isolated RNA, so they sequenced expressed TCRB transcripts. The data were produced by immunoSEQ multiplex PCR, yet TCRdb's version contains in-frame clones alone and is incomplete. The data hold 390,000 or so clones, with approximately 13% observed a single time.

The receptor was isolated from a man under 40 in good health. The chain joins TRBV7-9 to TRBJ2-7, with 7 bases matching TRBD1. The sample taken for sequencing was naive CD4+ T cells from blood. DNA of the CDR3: TGTGCCAGCAGCTGGCCAGACTCGACAGGGCGGAGCTGGTCCTACGAGCAGTACTTC. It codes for CASSWPDSTGRSWSYEQYF.